This T cell receptor beta chain was identified in a study of cytomegalovirus exposure and HLA in healthy donors. Clones were read by immunoSEQ multiplex PCR, and TCRdb kept only the in-frame ones, dropping some. Of approximately 260,000 clones in the sample, around 85% were seen once. This CDR3 is built from 14 residues. Germline-derived CDR1 and CDR2 are MDHEN and SYDVKM. The V segment lost 6 bases and the J segment 6 bases; nucleotides outside the gene matches: 8. About this clone itself: No antigen is known for it.

Notes on the study in general: Most TCR sequences were seen very rarely across donors, but some public TCRs occurred in many. Altogether, some 170 TCR beta chains were recorded as cytomegalovirus-associated.

The chain joins TRBV28 to TRBJ2-7; 10 positions agree with TRBD2. The receptor was derived from a woman aged 18-35 years in good health and CMV-seronegative. Specimen: PBMCs. The CDR3 DNA sequence: TGTGCCAGCAGAATACTAGCGGGGAGCAGCGAGCAGTACTTC. It yields the protein CASRILAGSSEQYF.